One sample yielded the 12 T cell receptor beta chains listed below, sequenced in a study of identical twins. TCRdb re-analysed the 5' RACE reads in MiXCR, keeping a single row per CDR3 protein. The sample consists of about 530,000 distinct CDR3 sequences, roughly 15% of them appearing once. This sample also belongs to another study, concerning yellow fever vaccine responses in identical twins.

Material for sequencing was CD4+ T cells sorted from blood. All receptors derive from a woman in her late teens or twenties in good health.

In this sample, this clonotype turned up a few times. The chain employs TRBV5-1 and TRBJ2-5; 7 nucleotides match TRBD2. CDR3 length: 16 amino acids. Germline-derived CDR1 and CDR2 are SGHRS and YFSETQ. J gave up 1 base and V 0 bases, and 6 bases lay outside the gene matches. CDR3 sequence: CASSLVGGGLQETQYF. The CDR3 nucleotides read TGCGCCAGCAGCTTGGTGGGCGGGGGTCTCCAAGAGACCCAGTACTTC. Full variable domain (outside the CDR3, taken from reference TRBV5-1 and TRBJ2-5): KAGVTQTPRYLIKTRGQQVTLSCSPISGHRSVSWYQQTPGQGLQFLFEYFSETQRNKGNFPGRFSGRQFSNSRSEMNVSTLELGDSALYLCASSLVGGGLQETQYFGPGTRLLVL.

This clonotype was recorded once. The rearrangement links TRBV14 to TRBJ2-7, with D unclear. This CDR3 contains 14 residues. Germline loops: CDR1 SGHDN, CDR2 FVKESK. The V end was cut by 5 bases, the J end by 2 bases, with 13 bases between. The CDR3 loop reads CASSDGQPPYEQYF. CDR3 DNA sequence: TGTGCCAGCAGCGACGGGCAGCCTCCCTACGAGCAGTACTTC.

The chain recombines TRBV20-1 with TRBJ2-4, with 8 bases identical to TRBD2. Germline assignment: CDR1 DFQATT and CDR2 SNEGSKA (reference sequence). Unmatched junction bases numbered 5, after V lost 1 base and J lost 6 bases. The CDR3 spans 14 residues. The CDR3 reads CSARAGGPGNIQYF. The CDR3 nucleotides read TGCAGTGCTAGAGCGGGAGGGCCAGGAAACATTCAGTACTTC.

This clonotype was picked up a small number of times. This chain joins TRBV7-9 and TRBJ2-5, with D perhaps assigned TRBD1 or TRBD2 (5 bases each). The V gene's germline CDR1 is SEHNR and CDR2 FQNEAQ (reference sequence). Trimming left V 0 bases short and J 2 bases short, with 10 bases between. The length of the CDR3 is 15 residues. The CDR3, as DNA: TGTGCCAGCAGCTTAGCGGGGGACCTACAAGAGACCCAGTACTTC. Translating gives CASSLAGDLQETQYF.

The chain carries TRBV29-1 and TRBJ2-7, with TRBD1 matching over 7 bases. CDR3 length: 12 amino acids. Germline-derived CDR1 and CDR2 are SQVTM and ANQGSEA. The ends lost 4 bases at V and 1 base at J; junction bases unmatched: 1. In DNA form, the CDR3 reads TGCAGCGTTGGGGACAGTTCCTACGAGCAGTACGTC. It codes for CSVGDSSYEQYV.

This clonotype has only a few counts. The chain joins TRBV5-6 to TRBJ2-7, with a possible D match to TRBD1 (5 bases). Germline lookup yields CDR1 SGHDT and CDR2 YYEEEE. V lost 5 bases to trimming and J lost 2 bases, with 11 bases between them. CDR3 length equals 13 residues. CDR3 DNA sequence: TGTGCCAGCAGTTCACAGGTGCCCTACGAGCAGTACTTC. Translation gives CASSSQVPYEQYF.

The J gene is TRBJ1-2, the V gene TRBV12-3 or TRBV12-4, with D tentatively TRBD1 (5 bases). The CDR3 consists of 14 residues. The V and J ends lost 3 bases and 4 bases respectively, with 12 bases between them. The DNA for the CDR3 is TGTGCCAGCAGTTTTGGAGGGACGGGCTATGGCTACACCTTC. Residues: CASSFGGTGYGYTF.

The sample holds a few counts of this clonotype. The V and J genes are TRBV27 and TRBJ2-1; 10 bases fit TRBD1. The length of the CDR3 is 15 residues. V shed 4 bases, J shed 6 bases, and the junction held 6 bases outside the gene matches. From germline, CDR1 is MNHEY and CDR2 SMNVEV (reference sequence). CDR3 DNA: TGTGCCAGCAGTTCGGACAGGGGGGGTTCCAATGAGCAGTTCTTC. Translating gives CASSSDRGGSNEQFF.

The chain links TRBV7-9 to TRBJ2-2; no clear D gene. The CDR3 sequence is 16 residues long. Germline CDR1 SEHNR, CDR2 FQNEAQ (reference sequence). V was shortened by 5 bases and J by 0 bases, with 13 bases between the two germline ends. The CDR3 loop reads CASSPLGRPNTGELFF. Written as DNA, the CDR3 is TGTGCCAGCAGCCCTCTTGGCAGGCCGAACACCGGGGAGCTGTTTTTT.

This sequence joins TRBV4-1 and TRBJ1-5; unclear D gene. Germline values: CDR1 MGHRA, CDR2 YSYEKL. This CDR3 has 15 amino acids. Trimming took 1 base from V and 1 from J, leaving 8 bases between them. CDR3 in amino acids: CASSQVGLSNQPQHF. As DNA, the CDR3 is TGCGCCAGCAGCCAAGTCGGGTTAAGCAATCAGCCCCAGCATTTT.

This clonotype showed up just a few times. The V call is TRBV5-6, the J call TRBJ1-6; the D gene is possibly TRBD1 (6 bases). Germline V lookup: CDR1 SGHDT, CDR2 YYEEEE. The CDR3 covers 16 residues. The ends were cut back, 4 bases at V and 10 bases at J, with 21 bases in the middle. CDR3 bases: TGTGCCAGCAGCCCCACGGGGGGCTTCGACGGATCACCCCTCCACTTT. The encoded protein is CASSPTGGFDGSPLHF.

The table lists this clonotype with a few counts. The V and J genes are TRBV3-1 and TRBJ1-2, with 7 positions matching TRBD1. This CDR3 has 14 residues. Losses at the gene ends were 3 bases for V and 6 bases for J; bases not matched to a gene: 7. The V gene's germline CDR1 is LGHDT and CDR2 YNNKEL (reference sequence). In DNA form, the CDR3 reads TGTGCCAGCAGCCAGACAGGGTCGTCTAATGGCTACACCTTC. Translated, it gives CASSQTGSSNGYTF.